A single sample is the source of the 26 T cell receptor beta chains below, sequenced in a study of shared clonotypes between healthy human individuals. This table comes from immunoSEQ multiplex PCR, and its TCRdb copy is limited to in-frame clones, with some not included. The data hold about 1.4 million clones, with 95% to 97% observed a single time. The sequencing sample was made of naive CD4+ T cells sorted from blood. Subset described: CD45RA+ positively selected. The receptors here all came from a young man in good health.

V is TRBV7-6 and J is TRBJ2-7, with D uncertain. The CDR3 has 13 residues. CDR1 is SGHVS, CDR2 FNYEAQ, per germline. V was cut by 1 base and J by 2 bases, with 6 bases left in between. CDR3 sequence (DNA): TGTGCCAGCAGCTTAGATTCCGCCTACGAGCAGTACTTC. This gives the protein CASSLDSAYEQYF.

The J gene is TRBJ2-1, the V gene TRBV5-1, with TRBD2 matching 9 bases. V was pared by 0 bases and J by 8 bases, with 6 bases of the junction left unmatched. This CDR3 is 15 amino acids long. Germline values: CDR1 SGHRS, CDR2 YFSETQ. The CDR3 DNA follows: TGCGCCAGCAGCTTGGGGGGACTAGCAATCCATGAGCAGTTCTTC. This sequence encodes CASSLGGLAIHEQFF. Combining the CDR3 with reference TRBV5-1 and TRBJ2-1 gives the whole variable domain KAGVTQTPRYLIKTRGQQVTLSCSPISGHRSVSWYQQTPGQGLQFLFEYFSETQRNKGNFPGRFSGRQFSNSRSEMNVSTLELGDSALYLCASSLGGLAIHEQFFGPGTRLTVL.

The genes are TRBV5-5 and TRBJ2-7; D remains ambiguous. Germline CDR1 SGHKS, CDR2 YYEKEE (reference sequence). The CDR3 consists of 14 residues. Trimming removed 3 bases from V and 5 bases from J, with 15 bases in between. The CDR3 nucleotides read TGTGCCAGCAGCTCGAGCTTTTCGGTTGACGAGCAGTACTTC. This sequence encodes CASSSSFSVDEQYF.

The chain is built from TRBV13 and TRBJ2-3; no definite D call. This CDR3 is 15 amino acids long. Germline loops: CDR1 PRHDT, CDR2 FYEKMQ (reference sequence). Trimming removed 2 bases at V and 2 bases at J, with 11 bases between. The CDR3 spells CASSLWSGPTDTQYF. As DNA, the CDR3 is TGTGCCAGCAGCTTATGGTCGGGTCCCACAGATACGCAGTATTTT.

The CDR3 reads CASSPDRGNTEAFF. The CDR3 DNA reads TGTGCCAGCAGTCCCGACAGGGGGAACACTGAAGCTTTCTTT. The rearrangement uses TRBV27 and TRBJ1-1, with 8 bases lining up with TRBD1. This CDR3 is built from 14 residues. Losses at the gene ends were 5 bases for V and 1 base for J; bases not matched to a gene: 3. Germline V gives CDR1 MNHEY, CDR2 SMNVEV (reference sequence).

The chain links TRBV7-2 to TRBJ1-5, with unresolved D. The CDR3 extends over 13 amino acids. Trimming cost V 1 base and J 7 bases, with 8 bases left between them. CDR1 is SGHTA and CDR2 is FQGNSA in the germline V gene. The CDR3 region has the DNA TGTGCCAGCAGCTTAGATTTAGGACAGCCCCAGCATTTT. Its translation: CASSLDLGQPQHF.

Regarding this clone: The sample contains more than one DNA sequence encoding this CDR3. The chain links TRBV9 to TRBJ2-7; D gene ambiguous. CDR3 length: 14 residues. Between the trimmed V and J ends, which lost 0 bases and 0 bases, there was a span of 7 bases. From germline, CDR1 is SGDLS and CDR2 YYNGEE. Here the CDR3 reads CASSVGPGSYEQYF. DNA for the CDR3: TGTGCCAGCAGCGTAGGCCCGGGCTCCTACGAGCAGTACTTC. The whole variable domain, filled in from reference TRBV9 and TRBJ2-7, reads DSGVTQTPKHLITATGQRVTLRCSPRSGDLSVYWYQQSLDQGLQFLIQYYNGEERAKGNILERFSAQQFPDLHSELNLSSLELGDSALYFCASSVGPGSYEQYFGPGTRLTVT.

The chain employs TRBV27 and TRBJ2-7, with 9 bases that match TRBD1. With 5 bases clipped from V and 4 bases from J, the junction kept 12 bases outside the gene matches. CDR1 is MNHEY, CDR2 SMNVEV, per germline (reference sequence). The CDR3 length is 16 residues. CDR3 amino acids: CASSAVQGAVIYEQYF. As DNA, the CDR3 is TGTGCCAGCAGTGCCGTACAGGGGGCCGTCATATACGAGCAGTACTTC.

The chain recombines TRBV7-9 with TRBJ2-1, with a tentative D call TRBD2 (6 bases). Germline CDR1 SEHNR, CDR2 FQNEAQ (reference sequence). Between the trimmed V and J ends, which lost 5 bases and 0 bases, there was a span of 23 bases. The CDR3 length is 19 residues. As DNA, the CDR3 is TGTGCCAGCAGCCGTCGGGCAGGGATAGCGGTGAGCTCCTACAATGAGCAGTTCTTC. Translating it yields CASSRRAGIAVSSYNEQFF.

This chain links TRBV4-1 with TRBJ2-3; D remains ambiguous. This CDR3 spans 14 amino acids. Germline V gene data show CDR1 as MGHRA and CDR2 as YSYEKL. The V end lost 0 bases, the J end lost 4 bases, and 8 bases lay between the germline ends. DNA of the CDR3: TGCGCCAGCAGCCAAGAAGGGCTCGCAGATACGCAGTATTTT. It translates to CASSQEGLADTQYF.

This clone showed up just once. The V gene is TRBV11-3, the J gene TRBJ2-7; D remains ambiguous. The CDR3 sequence is 16 residues long. The V end lost 3 bases, the J end lost 4 bases, and 19 bases lay between the germline ends. Germline values: CDR1 SGHNT, CDR2 YENEEA. For the CDR3, the DNA is TGTGCCAGCAGCTTCTTTCTTCTTTTTCCTGGGTACGAGCAGTACTTC. The encoded protein is CASSFFLLFPGYEQYF.

The chain recombines TRBV11-2 with TRBJ2-7; 7 bases match TRBD1. The CDR3 sequence is 14 residues long. The germline V gene encodes CDR1 SGHAT and CDR2 FQNNGV. After removal of 3 bases from V and 4 bases from J, the junction contained 6 bases not matched to a gene. CDR3 coding DNA: TGTGCCAGCAGCTTTCCGGGACAGCTGTACGAGCAGTACTTC. It is translated as CASSFPGQLYEQYF. Drawing the rest from reference TRBV11-2 and TRBJ2-7, the complete variable domain is EAGVAQSPRYKIIEKRQSVAFWCNPISGHATLYWYQQILGQGPKLLIQFQNNGVVDDSQLPKDRFSAERLKGVDSTLKIQPAKLEDSAVYLCASSFPGQLYEQYFGPGTRLTVT.

The chain combines TRBV2 with TRBJ2-2; 10 bases are shared with TRBD1. With V trimmed by 6 bases and J by 7 bases, 8 bases remained unmatched. The CDR3 loop spans 15 amino acids. CDR1 and CDR2 from the germline V gene are SNHLY and FYNNEI. The CDR3 region has the DNA TGTGCCAGCAGCAAGGACAGGGGGTTCAGCGGGGAGCTGTTTTTT. As protein: CASSKDRGFSGELFF.

There are a few counts of this clone. The CDR3 is CASSGSLNTGELFF. The DNA for the CDR3 is TGTGCCAGTAGCGGGAGTTTAAACACCGGGGAGCTGTTTTTT. V gene TRBV6-4 combines with J gene TRBJ2-2, with TRBD2 identical over 9 bases. CDR1 is MRHNA, CDR2 SNTAGT, per germline. The ends lost 9 bases at V and 2 bases at J; junction bases unmatched: 4. The CDR3 sequence is 14 residues long.

The rearrangement links TRBV6-1 to TRBJ2-6; no firm D call. Germline V gives CDR1 MNHNS, CDR2 SASEGT. V was shortened by 6 bases and J by 0 bases, with 9 bases between the two germline ends. The CDR3 covers 15 residues. As DNA, the CDR3 is TGTGCCAGCAGCCAGGTTCCCTCTGGGGCCAACGTCCTGACTTTC. It translates to CASSQVPSGANVLTF.

V usage is TRBV6-1 and J usage is TRBJ2-1; 8 bases are a match to TRBD2. CDR3 size: 15 residues. Germline values: CDR1 MNHNS, CDR2 SASEGT. The ends lost 8 bases at V and 9 bases at J; junction bases unmatched: 15. The CDR3 spells CASSSLSGRVGEQFF. CDR3 in DNA: TGTGCCAGCTCTAGTCTATCCGGGAGGGTGGGTGAGCAGTTCTTC.

For the CDR3, the DNA is TGCGCCAGCAGCTTGGAAGGGACAGGGAAGCGCGCTTTCTTT. This sequence encodes CASSLEGTGKRAFF. V and J are TRBV5-1 and TRBJ1-1, with 9 bases matching TRBD1. Germline V gene data show CDR1 as SGHRS and CDR2 as YFSETQ. The V gene end was trimmed by 0 bases and the J gene end by 11 bases; junction bases not matched to a gene: 8. The CDR3 is made up of 14 amino acids.

The genes are TRBV29-1 and TRBJ2-1, with 8 bases lining up with TRBD2. This CDR3 has 15 amino acids. From germline, CDR1 is SQVTM and CDR2 ANQGSEA. J lost 0 bases, V lost 7 bases, and 8 bases had no gene match. The CDR3: CSAPGGSNSYNEQFF. Written as DNA, the CDR3 is TGCAGCGCCCCGGGAGGGTCAAACTCCTACAATGAGCAGTTCTTC.

This clone showed up just once. The gene calls are TRBV5-8 and TRBJ2-1; 8 nucleotides line up with TRBD2. The V segment lost 0 bases and the J segment 7 bases; nucleotides outside the gene matches: 9. CDR3 length: 16 residues. Germline values: CDR1 SGHTS, CDR2 YDEGEE. As DNA, the CDR3 is TGTGCCAGCAGCTTGGCTTTAGCGGGGCCTCAAAATGAGCAGTTCTTC. It yields the protein CASSLALAGPQNEQFF.

The chain couples TRBV5-1 to TRBJ2-5; possible D gene TRBD1, 6 bases. The V gene's germline CDR1 is SGHRS and CDR2 YFSETQ. The CDR3 is 18 amino acids. V dropped 3 bases and J dropped 7 bases, with 28 bases sitting between them. Here the CDR3 reads CASSSLIRGRGGEGTQYF. For the CDR3, the DNA is TGCGCCAGCAGCTCTCTTATCCGGGGCAGAGGGGGAGAAGGGACCCAGTACTTC.

The V gene is TRBV10-3, the J gene TRBJ1-5; D is unresolved. Trimming pared 3 bases from V and 6 bases from J, leaving 9 bases between. Per the germline V gene, CDR1 is ENHRY and CDR2 is SYGVKD. This CDR3 region has 13 residues. In DNA form, the CDR3 reads TGTGCCATCAGTGATTTAGGGTCTCAGCCCCAGCATTTT. It codes for CAISDLGSQPQHF.

This chain connects TRBV6-1 to TRBJ2-3; D ambiguous. Per the germline V gene, CDR1 is MNHNS and CDR2 is SASEGT. V gave up 3 bases and J gave up 0 bases, with 4 bases separating them. The CDR3 loop spans 13 amino acids. Written as DNA, the CDR3 is TGTGCCAGCAGTGACCTTAGCACAGATACGCAGTATTTT. Amino acids: CASSDLSTDTQYF.

In this sample, this clone turned up a few times. The chain recombines TRBV29-1 with TRBJ2-7, with TRBD1 matching over 8 bases. Germline V gives CDR1 SQVTM, CDR2 ANQGSEA. CDR3 length: 14 residues. V was clipped by 0 bases and J by 3 bases; unmatched bases: 4. The CDR3 sequence: CSVEDYGQGYEQYF. As DNA, the CDR3 is TGCAGCGTTGAAGATTACGGACAGGGCTACGAGCAGTACTTC.

The chain recombines TRBV28 with TRBJ1-2; D gene uncertain. The CDR3 extends over 13 amino acids. Germline loops: CDR1 MDHEN, CDR2 SYDVKM. The V and J ends lost 6 bases and 0 bases respectively, with 8 bases between them. CDR3 in amino acids: CASRNTPNYGYTF. The DNA of the CDR3 is TGTGCCAGCAGGAACACACCTAACTATGGCTACACCTTC.

The V call is TRBV28, the J call TRBJ1-1, with a possible D match to TRBD1 (6 bases). The ends were cut back, 3 bases at V and 5 bases at J, with 16 bases in the middle. This CDR3 region has 15 residues. The germline CDR1 and CDR2 sequences are MDHEN and SYDVKM. CDR3: CASSFPYRVGTEAFF. The CDR3 DNA follows: TGTGCCAGCAGTTTCCCATACAGGGTTGGAACTGAAGCTTTCTTT.

The genes are TRBV5-4 and TRBJ2-1, with D possibly matching TRBD1 (5 bases). V was trimmed by 2 bases and J by 5 bases, leaving 11 bases between them. In germline, CDR1 is SGHNT, CDR2 YYREEE (reference sequence). The CDR3 runs 14 residues. CDR3 nucleotide sequence: TGTGCCAGCAGCTTAAGACAGCGCGACAATGAGCAGTTCTTC. It yields the protein CASSLRQRDNEQFF. The variable domain in full, completed from reference TRBV5-4 and TRBJ2-1, reads ETGVTQSPTHLIKTRGQQVTLRCSSQSGHNTVSWYQQALGQGPQFIFQYYREEENGRGNFPPRFSGLQFPNYSSELNVNALELDDSALYLCASSLRQRDNEQFFGPGTRLTVL.